This is a list of T cell receptor beta chains from one sample in a study of regulatory T cells in long-lasting Graves disease. TCRdb analysed the multiplex PCR reads with MiXCR anew, one entry per CDR3 protein. The sample lists a few hundred thousand distinct CDR3 sequences; 18% were seen once. The sample was also reused in another study, on T cells in Graves' hyperthyroidism and ophthalmopathy.

This specimen consisted of peripheral blood mononuclear cells (PBMCs), obtained at new diagnosis, from a patient treated with antithyroid drugs. The receptors were gathered from a woman in her 30s with Graves disease. The CDR3 runs from the conserved cysteine through the conserved F or W. D genes are given only for firm matches. Size is omitted from some rows. Given values are once, few, many or a class for expanded clones.

V	D	J	size	CDR3	DNA
TRBV15	-	TRBJ2-5	many	CATSRGVEGETQYF	TGTGCCACCAGCAGGGGGGTCGAGGGGGAGACCCAGTACTTC
TRBV29-1	-	TRBJ2-1	many	CSVEGGRSSYNEQFF	TGCAGCGTTGAAGGAGGGAGGAGTAGCTACAATGAGCAGTTCTTC
TRBV29-1	TRBD1	TRBJ1-2	many	CSVVGQDYSTYGYTF	TGCAGCGTCGTTGGACAGGACTATTCTACTTATGGCTACACCTTC
TRBV12-3/TRBV12-4	-	TRBJ1-3	many	CASSYSGWDTIYF	TGTGCCAGCAGTTACAGTGGGTGGGACACCATATATTTT
TRBV29-1	-	TRBJ1-1	many	CSVGTWGTEAFF	TGCAGCGTCGGGACTTGGGGGACTGAAGCTTTCTTT
TRBV27	TRBD2	TRBJ2-3	many	CASSLSGGAYTQYF	TGTGCCAGCAGTCTCAGCGGGGGTGCCTATACGCAGTATTTT
TRBV28	-	TRBJ2-7	-	CASMIAYEQYF	TGTGCCTCTATGATCGCCTACGAGCAGTACTTC
TRBV11-2	-	TRBJ2-5	many	CASSRLRGGAETQYF	TGTGCCAGCAGCCGTTTAAGGGGTGGGGCTGAGACCCAGTACTTC
TRBV14	-	TRBJ1-6	few	CASSQIVRGLTSSSYNSPLHF	TGTGCCAGCAGCCAAATAGTTCGGGGCCTGACGAGTAGCTCCTATAATTCACCCCTCCACTTT
TRBV9	TRBD1	TRBJ1-4	many	CASSSRTGIDQKLFF	TGTGCCAGCAGCTCCCGGACAGGGATCGATCAAAAACTGTTTTTT
TRBV12-5	TRBD1	TRBJ1-5	-	CASGGSGTGNQPQHF	TGTGCTAGTGGAGGCTCCGGGACAGGCAATCAGCCCCAGCATTTT
TRBV7-2	-	TRBJ1-1	-	CASSGAGGRRTAEAFF	TGTGCCAGCAGCGGAGCGGGGGGGAGACGGACCGCTGAAGCTTTCTTT
TRBV3-1	TRBD2	TRBJ2-1	many	CASSSSGGNYNEQFF	TGTGCCAGCAGCTCCAGCGGGGGGAACTACAATGAGCAGTTCTTC
TRBV3-1	-	TRBJ2-2	many	CASSPPENTGELFF	TGTGCCAGCAGCCCCCCGGAAAACACCGGGGAGCTGTTTTTT
TRBV10-3	TRBD2	TRBJ2-1	-	CAISESTSGRNEQFF	TGTGCCATCAGTGAGTCGACTAGCGGGAGGAATGAGCAGTTCTTC
TRBV7-9	TRBD1	TRBJ2-7	once	CASSHNRGRGSYEQYF	TGTGCCAGCAGCCATAACCGCGGCAGGGGGTCATACGAGCAGTACTTC
TRBV27	-	TRBJ1-4	-	CASREQGAANEKLFF	TGTGCCAGCAGAGAACAGGGAGCGGCTAATGAAAAACTGTTTTTT
TRBV3-1	TRBD1	TRBJ2-3	-	CASSQQGAATDTQYF	TGTGCCAGCAGCCAACAGGGGGCCGCCACAGATACGCAGTATTTT
TRBV2	-	TRBJ2-1	few	CASSEEGFGEQFF	TGTGCCAGCAGTGAAGAAGGGTTCGGTGAGCAGTTCTTC
TRBV7-9	TRBD1	TRBJ1-4	few	CASSSYRGSGNEKLFF	TGTGCCAGCAGCTCATACAGGGGGTCGGGGAATGAAAAACTGTTTTTT
TRBV11-1	-	TRBJ2-4	many	CASSLGGSGNIQYF	TGTGCCAGCAGCTTAGGGGGTTCTGGAAACATTCAGTACTTC
TRBV12-3/TRBV12-4	TRBD1	TRBJ2-7	many	CASRRDRRSYEQYF	TGTGCCAGCAGGAGGGACAGGAGATCCTACGAGCAGTACTTC
TRBV20-1	TRBD1	TRBJ1-1	many	CSARNTGTGLLNTEAFF	TGCAGTGCTAGAAATACCGGGACAGGGCTCTTGAACACTGAAGCTTTCTTT
TRBV27	-	TRBJ1-5	many	CASSLRAWRPQHF	TGTGCCAGCAGTCTTAGGGCCTGGAGGCCCCAGCATTTT
TRBV11-2	TRBD2	TRBJ2-5	many	CASSLEYGLAGAQETQYF	TGTGCCAGCAGCTTAGAGTATGGCCTAGCGGGGGCCCAAGAGACCCAGTACTTC
TRBV9	-	TRBJ1-1	many	CASSVDWNTEAFF	TGTGCCAGCAGCGTGGACTGGAACACTGAAGCTTTCTTT
TRBV6-1	TRBD1	TRBJ1-4	many	CASSPDREGKLFF	TGTGCCAGCAGCCCGGACAGGGAAGGAAAACTGTTTTTT
TRBV6-9	TRBD1	TRBJ1-1	once	CASSSQGQGAEAFF	TGTGCCAGCAGTTCCCAGGGACAGGGGGCTGAAGCTTTCTTT
TRBV9	-	TRBJ2-3	-	CASSVQGSTDTQYF	TGTGCCAGCAGCGTTCAGGGAAGCACAGATACGCAGTATTTT
TRBV4-2	-	TRBJ2-7	many	CASSRRGGKTLYEQYF	TGTGCCAGCAGCCGTCGGGGTGGAAAAACCCTCTACGAGCAGTACTTC
TRBV27	-	TRBJ1-2	many	CASRGIGHPNYGYTF	TGTGCCAGCAGGGGGATCGGACACCCTAACTATGGCTACACCTTC
TRBV20-1	-	TRBJ2-3	-	CSALGTLDLDTQYF	TGCAGTGCTCTAGGGACCCTTGATCTAGATACGCAGTATTTT
TRBV5-4	-	TRBJ1-2	few	CASGLTGSTNYGYTF	TGTGCCAGCGGCTTGACAGGCTCCACTAACTATGGCTACACCTTC
TRBV6-2/TRBV6-3	TRBD1	TRBJ1-1	many	CASSYQGGRTEAFF	TGTGCCAGCAGTTACCAGGGGGGGCGAACTGAAGCTTTCTTT
TRBV5-1	-	TRBJ1-2	few	CASSFTYKVDYTF	TGCGCCAGCAGCTTCACGTACAAGGTTGACTACACCTTC
TRBV12-3/TRBV12-4	-	TRBJ1-6	-	CASRYGNFNSPLHF	TGTGCCAGCAGGTACGGGAATTTCAATTCACCCCTCCACTTT
TRBV20-1	-	TRBJ1-5	many	CSARDQWGADQPQHF	TGCAGTGCTAGAGATCAGTGGGGGGCGGATCAGCCCCAGCATTTT
TRBV5-1	-	TRBJ2-2	-	CASSLLQGATGELFF	TGCGCCAGCAGCTTGTTACAGGGAGCCACCGGGGAGCTGTTTTTT
TRBV4-2	-	TRBJ2-1	-	CASRYRQNDEQFF	TGTGCCAGCAGATACCGTCAGAACGATGAGCAGTTCTTC
TRBV5-1	-	TRBJ1-2	many	CASSFRPEGQGIHYGYTF	TGCGCCAGCAGCTTCCGACCCGAGGGGCAGGGCATCCACTATGGCTACACCTTC
TRBV12-3/TRBV12-4	TRBD1	TRBJ2-2	many	CASSHAGTGLTGELFF	TGTGCCAGCAGTCATGCCGGGACAGGGTTGACCGGGGAGCTGTTTTTT
TRBV2	-	TRBJ1-2	few	CASSGDYGYTF	TGTGCCAGCAGTGGGGATTATGGCTACACCTTC
TRBV7-9	-	TRBJ2-2	many	CASSLSRGGFAGELFF	TGTGCCAGCAGCTTAAGCAGGGGTGGTTTTGCCGGGGAGCTGTTTTTT
TRBV6-1	-	TRBJ2-5	many	CASTNQETQYF	TGTGCCAGCACTAACCAAGAGACCCAGTACTTC
TRBV5-4	-	TRBJ1-4	many	CASSLGGGNEKLFF	TGTGCCAGCAGCTTGGGTGGAGGTAATGAAAAACTGTTTTTT
TRBV7-9	-	TRBJ2-3	many	CASSLGLQRPDTQYF	TGTGCCAGCAGCTTAGGGCTCCAAAGACCAGATACGCAGTATTTT
TRBV6-1	-	TRBJ1-1	many	CASSRPQAAEAFF	TGTGCCAGCAGTCGGCCGCAAGCCGCCGAGGCTTTCTTT
TRBV5-4	TRBD1	TRBJ1-4	many	CASSSAGTGAEKLFF	TGTGCCAGCAGCTCGGCCGGGACAGGGGCTGAAAAACTGTTTTTT
TRBV6-6	-	TRBJ1-3	-	CASSYSRGGNTIYF	TGTGCCAGCAGTTACTCGAGGGGAGGAAACACCATATATTTT
TRBV2	-	TRBJ2-7	many	CASSEPKDNPGSEQYF	TGTGCCAGCAGTGAACCTAAAGACAACCCCGGGAGCGAGCAGTACTTC
TRBV7-9	-	TRBJ2-3	many	CASTFSWGSYTQYF	TGTGCCAGCACATTCTCCTGGGGGTCATATACGCAGTATTTT
TRBV7-9	-	TRBJ2-6	-	CASSLLGGANVLTF	TGTGCCAGCAGCTTACTGGGTGGGGCCAACGTCCTGACTTTC